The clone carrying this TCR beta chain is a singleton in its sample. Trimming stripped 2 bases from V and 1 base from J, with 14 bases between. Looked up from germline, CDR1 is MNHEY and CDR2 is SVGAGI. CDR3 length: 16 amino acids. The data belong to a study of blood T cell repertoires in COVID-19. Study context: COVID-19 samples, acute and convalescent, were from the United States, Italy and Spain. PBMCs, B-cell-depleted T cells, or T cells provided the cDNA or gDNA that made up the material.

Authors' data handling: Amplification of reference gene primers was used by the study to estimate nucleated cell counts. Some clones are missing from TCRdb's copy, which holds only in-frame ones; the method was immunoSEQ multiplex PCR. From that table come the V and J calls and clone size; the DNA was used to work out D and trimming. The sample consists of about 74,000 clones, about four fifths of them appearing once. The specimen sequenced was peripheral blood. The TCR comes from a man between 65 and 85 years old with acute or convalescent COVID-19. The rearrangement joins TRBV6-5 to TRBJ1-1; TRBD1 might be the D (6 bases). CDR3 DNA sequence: TGTGCCAGCAGTTACGGGCAGCCAGGGGAGAACACTGAAGCTTTCTTT. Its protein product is CASSYGQPGENTEAFF.